This paragraph covers one TCR beta chain sequence. What it recognizes is unknown. The germline V and J ends were trimmed by 5 bases and 6 bases, with 8 bases remaining between them. The germline gives CDR1 SGHRS, CDR2 YFSETQ. The CDR3 has 12 residues. This sample was taken from a study of cytomegalovirus exposure and HLA in healthy donors. Study-level information: Sequencing of approximately 190 million T cells in an earlier analysis found approximately 120 million unique TCR beta sequences.

Study findings and constraints: For most subjects, TCR beta sequences were reported to predict HLA-A and HLA-B alleles with accuracy. Most CMV-associated TCR beta chains appeared HLA-restricted in a later analysis. Rare TCR sequences predominated, though certain public TCRs were found in many donors.

The PCR contained 60 Vbeta and 13 Jbeta primers. TCRdb's copy holds only in-frame clones and misses some; the assay was immunoSEQ multiplex PCR. The sample lists some 160,000 clones, over 60% occurring once. This rearrangement joins TRBV5-1 to TRBJ2-2, with a tentative D call TRBD2 (5 bases). Material for sequencing was PBMCs. This receptor was obtained from a woman in her forties in good health and CMV-seronegative. The chain's CDR3 is CASRYGAGELFF. The DNA of the CDR3 is TGCGCCAGCAGATACGGGGCCGGGGAGCTGTTTTTT.